This TCR beta chain was profiled in a study of early T cells in non-severe SARS-CoV-2 infection. Study overall: The sequenced material was bulk RNA from unsorted whole blood, and its chains were unpaired.

The CDR3 is made up of 14 amino acids. J lost 10 bases, V lost 1 base, and 3 bases had no gene match. Unique molecular identifier tags were affixed to discrete cDNA molecules. TCRdb used MiXCR to reprocess the 5' RACE reads, holding one entry per CDR3 protein. The profile shows tens of thousands of distinct CDR3 sequences, more than 9% of them singletons. The chain has TRBV12-3 or TRBV12-4 and TRBJ2-1, with 11 bases fitting TRBD2. Specimen: whole blood. The TCR was taken from an adult who was a healthcare worker with PCR-confirmed SARS-CoV-2 infection or an uninfected control (not recorded which). The CDR3 sequence: CASSLGTSGWEQFF. In DNA, the CDR3 is TGTGCCAGCAGTTTAGGGACTAGCGGGTGGGAGCAGTTCTTC.